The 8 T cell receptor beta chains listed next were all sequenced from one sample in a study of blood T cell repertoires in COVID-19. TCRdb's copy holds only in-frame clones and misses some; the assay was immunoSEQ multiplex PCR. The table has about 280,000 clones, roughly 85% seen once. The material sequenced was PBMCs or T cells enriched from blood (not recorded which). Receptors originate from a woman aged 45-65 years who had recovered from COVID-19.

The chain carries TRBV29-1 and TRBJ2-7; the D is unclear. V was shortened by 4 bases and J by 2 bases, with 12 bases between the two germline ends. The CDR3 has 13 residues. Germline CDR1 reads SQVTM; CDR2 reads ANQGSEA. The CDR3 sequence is CSVVAGQTYEQYF. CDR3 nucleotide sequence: TGCAGCGTTGTAGCCGGCCAGACCTACGAGCAGTACTTC.

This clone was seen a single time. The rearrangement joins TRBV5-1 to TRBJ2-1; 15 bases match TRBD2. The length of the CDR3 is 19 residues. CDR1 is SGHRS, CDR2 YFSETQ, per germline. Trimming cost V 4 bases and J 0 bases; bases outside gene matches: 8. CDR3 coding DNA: TGCGCCAGCAGCAGGACCGGGACTAGCGGGAGGAGCTCCTACAATGAGCAGTTCTTC. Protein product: CASSRTGTSGRSSYNEQFF.

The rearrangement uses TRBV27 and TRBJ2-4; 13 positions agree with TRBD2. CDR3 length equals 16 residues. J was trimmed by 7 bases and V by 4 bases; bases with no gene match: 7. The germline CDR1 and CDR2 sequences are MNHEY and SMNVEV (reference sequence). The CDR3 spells CASSSPGTSGVNIQYF. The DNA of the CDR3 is TGTGCCAGCAGTTCCCCCGGGACTAGCGGGGTGAACATTCAGTACTTC.

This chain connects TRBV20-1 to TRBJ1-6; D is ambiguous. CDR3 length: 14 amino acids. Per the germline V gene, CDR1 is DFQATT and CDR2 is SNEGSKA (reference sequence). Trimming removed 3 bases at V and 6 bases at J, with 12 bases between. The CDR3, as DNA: TGCAGTGCTAGTGCTTCCATCAGTAATTCACCCCTCCACTTT. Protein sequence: CSASASISNSPLHF.

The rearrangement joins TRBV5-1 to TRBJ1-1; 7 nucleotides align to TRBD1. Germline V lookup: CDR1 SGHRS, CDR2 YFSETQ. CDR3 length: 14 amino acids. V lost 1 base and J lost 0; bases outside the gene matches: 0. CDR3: CASSLTGVNTEAFF. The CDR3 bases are TGCGCCAGCAGCTTGACAGGGGTGAACACTGAAGCTTTCTTT.

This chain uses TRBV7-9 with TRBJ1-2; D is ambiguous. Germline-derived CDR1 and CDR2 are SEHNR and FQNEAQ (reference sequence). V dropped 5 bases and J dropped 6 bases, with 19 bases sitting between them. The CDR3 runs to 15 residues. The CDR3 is CASSGRGLRTDGYTF. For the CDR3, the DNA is TGTGCCAGCAGCGGACGAGGACTCAGGACGGATGGCTACACCTTC.

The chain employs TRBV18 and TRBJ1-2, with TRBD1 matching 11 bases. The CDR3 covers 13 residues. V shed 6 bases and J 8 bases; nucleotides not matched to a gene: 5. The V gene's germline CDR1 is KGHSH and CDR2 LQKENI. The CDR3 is CASSLGQGEGYTF. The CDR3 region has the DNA TGTGCCAGCTCCCTGGGACAGGGGGAAGGCTACACCTTC.

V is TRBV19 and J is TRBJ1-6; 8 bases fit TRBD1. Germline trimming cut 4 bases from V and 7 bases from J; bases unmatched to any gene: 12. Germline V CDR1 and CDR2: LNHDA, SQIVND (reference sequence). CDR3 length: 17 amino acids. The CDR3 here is CASSTSGQGQRNSPLHF. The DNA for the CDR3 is TGTGCCAGTAGTACCTCTGGACAGGGTCAGAGGAATTCACCCCTCCACTTT. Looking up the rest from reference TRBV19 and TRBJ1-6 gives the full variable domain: DGGITQSPKYLFRKEGQNVTLSCEQNLNHDAMYWYRQDPGQGLRLIYYSQIVNDFQKGDIAEGYSVSREKKESFPLTVTSAQKNPTAFYLCASSTSGQGQRNSPLHFGNGTRLTVT.